The entry that follows covers one T cell receptor (beta chain) sequence. Antigen specificity is unknown. The sample is drawn from a study of cytomegalovirus exposure and HLA in healthy donors. As for the study in general: The approximately 110 validation repertoires used the same platform as the roughly 620 first-cohort repertoires, a later analysis reported. Whole-study findings and limits: According to the study, 160 or so TCR beta chains were cytomegalovirus-associated. A classifier reportedly called cytomegalovirus status with high sensitivity and specificity.

The assay was immunoSEQ multiplex PCR, and TCRdb's table has in-frame clones only and misses some. The table has 110,000 to 150,000 clones, less than 95% seen once. J was trimmed by 2 bases and V by 4 bases; bases with no gene match: 2. The CDR3 runs to 14 residues. The germline gives CDR1 MGHDK, CDR2 SYGVNS. V is TRBV25-1 and J is TRBJ2-3; TRBD2 matches at 8 bases. What was sequenced was PBMCs. This sequence originates from a young man in good health and CMV-seropositive. For the CDR3, the DNA is TGTGCCAGCAGTGCTAGCGGGTACACAGATACGCAGTATTTT. This sequence encodes CASSASGYTDTQYF.